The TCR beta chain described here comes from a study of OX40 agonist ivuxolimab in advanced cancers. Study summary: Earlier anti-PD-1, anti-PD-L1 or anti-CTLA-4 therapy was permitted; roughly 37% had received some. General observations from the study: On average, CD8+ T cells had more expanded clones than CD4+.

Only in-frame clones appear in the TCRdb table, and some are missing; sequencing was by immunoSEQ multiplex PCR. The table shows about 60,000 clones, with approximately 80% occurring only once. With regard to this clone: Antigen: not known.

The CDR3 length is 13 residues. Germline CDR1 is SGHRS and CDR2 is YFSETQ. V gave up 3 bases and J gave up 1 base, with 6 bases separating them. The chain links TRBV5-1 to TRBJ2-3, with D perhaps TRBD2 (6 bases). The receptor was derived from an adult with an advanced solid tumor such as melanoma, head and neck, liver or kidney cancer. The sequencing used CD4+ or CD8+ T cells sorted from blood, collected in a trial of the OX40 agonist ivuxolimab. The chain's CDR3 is CASSSSGTDTQYF. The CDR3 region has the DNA TGCGCCAGCAGCTCTAGCGGCACAGATACGCAGTATTTT.